The rows below give T cell receptor beta chains drawn from one sample of a study of blood T cell repertoires in COVID-19. Produced via immunoSEQ multiplex PCR; TCRdb's table is partial and in-frame only. This table holds about 190,000 clones, 89% found once. Sequenced input: peripheral blood. These receptors were taken from a man aged 40-49 years with acute or convalescent COVID-19. CDR3s include the opening cysteine and the closing phenylalanine or tryptophan. Fields, in order: D gene, clone size, CDR3 length, J gene, V gene, CDR3 protein, CDR3 DNA. The D gene is left open where the match is weak. The size of a clone is reported for some rows only, either as once, few or many, or as a class for expanded clones.

NA,once,14,TRBJ1-5,TRBV6-2/TRBV6-3,CASSNREGNQPQHF,TGTGCCAGCAGTAACCGGGAAGGCAATCAGCCCCAGCATTTT
TRBD2,NA,15,TRBJ2-5,TRBV7-9,CASSLVAGHQETQYF,TGTGCCAGCAGCTTAGTAGCGGGGCACCAAGAGACCCAGTACTTC
TRBD2,NA,13,TRBJ2-7,TRBV13,CASSPRLAAEQYF,TGTGCCAGCAGCCCCAGACTAGCGGCCGAGCAGTACTTC
NA,NA,13,TRBJ2-7,TRBV11-2,CASSLVQGYEQYF,TGTGCCAGCAGCTTAGTTCAGGGCTACGAGCAGTACTTC
TRBD1,NA,12,TRBJ1-2,TRBV5-6,CASSTGQHGYTF,TGTGCCAGCAGCACGGGACAGCATGGCTACACCTTC
TRBD1,NA,14,TRBJ1-2,TRBV6-5,CASRQGGSDYGYTF,TGTGCCAGTAGACAGGGCGGGTCCGACTATGGCTACACCTTC
NA,NA,13,TRBJ2-7,TRBV6-2/TRBV6-3,CASSWGPPAEQYF,TGTGCCAGCAGTTGGGGGCCCCCGGCCGAGCAGTACTTC
TRBD1,NA,17,TRBJ2-5,TRBV6-1,CASSEGIMRQGRRTQYF,TGTGCCAGCAGTGAAGGTATTATGCGACAGGGGAGGAGGACCCAGTACTTC
TRBD2,NA,16,TRBJ2-1,TRBV19,CASSPAGGKTNNEQFF,TGTGCCAGTAGCCCAGCCGGGGGGAAGACGAACAATGAGCAGTTCTTC
NA,NA,13,TRBJ2-7,TRBV12-3/TRBV12-4,CASREGTTYEQYF,TGTGCCAGCAGGGAAGGGACAACCTACGAGCAGTACTTC
TRBD2,NA,16,TRBJ2-3,TRBV5-1,CASSVGLAGTTDTQYF,TGCGCCAGCAGCGTGGGACTAGCGGGGACGACAGATACGCAGTATTTT
TRBD2,NA,18,TRBJ2-7,TRBV4-2,CASSQDWLNVGGSYEQYF,TGTGCCAGCAGCCAAGATTGGTTAAACGTGGGGGGGTCCTACGAGCAGTACTTC
NA,NA,13,TRBJ1-5,TRBV12-3/TRBV12-4,CASSLTGGQPQHF,TGTGCCAGCAGTTTAACTGGGGGGCAGCCCCAGCATTTT
NA,NA,14,TRBJ2-2,TRBV29-1,CSVNRDRNTGELFF,TGCAGCGTAAACAGGGACCGAAACACCGGGGAGCTGTTTTTT
NA,NA,15,TRBJ1-6,TRBV6-4,CASSDMGGLGSPLHF,TGTGCCAGCAGTGATATGGGGGGTTTGGGCTCACCCCTCCACTTT
TRBD1,NA,14,TRBJ1-2,TRBV19,CASNLRGPNYGYTF,TGTGCCAGTAACCTCAGGGGGCCGAACTATGGCTACACCTTC